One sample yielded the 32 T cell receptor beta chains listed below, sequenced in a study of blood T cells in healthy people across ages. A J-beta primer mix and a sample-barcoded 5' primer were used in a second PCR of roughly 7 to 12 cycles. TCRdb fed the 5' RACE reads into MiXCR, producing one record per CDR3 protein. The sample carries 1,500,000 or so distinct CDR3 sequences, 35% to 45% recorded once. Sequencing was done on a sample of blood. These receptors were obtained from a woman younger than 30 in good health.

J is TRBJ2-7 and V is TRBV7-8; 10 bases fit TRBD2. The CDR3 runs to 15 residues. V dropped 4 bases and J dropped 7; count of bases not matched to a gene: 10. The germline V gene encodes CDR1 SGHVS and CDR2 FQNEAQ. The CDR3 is CASSSSGRGINEQYF. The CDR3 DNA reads TGTGCCAGCAGCTCTAGCGGGAGAGGAATCAATGAGCAGTACTTC. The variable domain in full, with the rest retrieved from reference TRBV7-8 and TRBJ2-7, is GAGVSQSPRYKVAKRGQDVALRCDPISGHVSLFWYQQALGQGPEFLTYFQNEAQLDKSGLPSDRFFAERPEGSVSTLKIQRTQQEDSAVYLCASSSSGRGINEQYFGPGTRLTVT.

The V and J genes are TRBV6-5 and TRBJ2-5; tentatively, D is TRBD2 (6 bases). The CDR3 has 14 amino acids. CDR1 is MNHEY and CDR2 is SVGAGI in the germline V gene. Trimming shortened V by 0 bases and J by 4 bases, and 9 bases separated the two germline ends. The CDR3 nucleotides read TGTGCCAGCAGTTACTCTTCCGGGGGAGAGACCCAGTACTTC. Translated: CASSYSSGGETQYF.

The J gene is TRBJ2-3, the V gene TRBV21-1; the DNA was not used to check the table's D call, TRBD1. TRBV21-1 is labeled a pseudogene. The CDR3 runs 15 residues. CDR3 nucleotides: TGTGCCAGCAGCGGACCCGGGAATTGCACAGATACGCAGTATTTT. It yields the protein CASSGPGNCTDTQYF.

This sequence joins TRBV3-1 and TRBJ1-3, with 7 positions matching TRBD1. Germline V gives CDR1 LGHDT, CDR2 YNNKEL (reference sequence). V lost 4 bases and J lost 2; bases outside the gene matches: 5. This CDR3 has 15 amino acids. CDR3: CASSRSTGPGNTIYF. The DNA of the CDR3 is TGTGCCAGCAGCCGATCGACAGGGCCTGGAAACACCATATATTTT.

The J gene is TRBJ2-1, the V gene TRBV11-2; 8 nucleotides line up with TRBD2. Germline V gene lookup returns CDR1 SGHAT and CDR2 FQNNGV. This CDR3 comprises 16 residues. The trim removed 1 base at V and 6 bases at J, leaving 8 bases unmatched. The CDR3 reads CASSLASGLGRNEQFF. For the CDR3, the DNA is TGTGCCAGCAGCTTAGCTTCGGGACTAGGGCGCAATGAGCAGTTCTTC.

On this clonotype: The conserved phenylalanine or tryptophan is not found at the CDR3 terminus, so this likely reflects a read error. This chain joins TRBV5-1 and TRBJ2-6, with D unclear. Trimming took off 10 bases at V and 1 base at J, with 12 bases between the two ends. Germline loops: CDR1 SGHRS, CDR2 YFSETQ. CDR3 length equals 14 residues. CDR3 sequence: CASRFQSGANVLTL. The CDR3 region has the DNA TGCGCCTCGCGGTTCCAGTCTGGGGCCAACGTCCTGACTTTA.

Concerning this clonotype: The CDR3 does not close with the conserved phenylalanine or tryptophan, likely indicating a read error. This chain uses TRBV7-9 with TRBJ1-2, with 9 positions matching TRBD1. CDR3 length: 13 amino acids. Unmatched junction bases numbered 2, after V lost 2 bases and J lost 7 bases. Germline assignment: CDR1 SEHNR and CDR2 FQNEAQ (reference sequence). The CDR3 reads CASSLRTGVGYTL. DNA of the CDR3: TGTGCCAGCAGCTTAAGGACAGGGGTTGGCTACACCTTA.

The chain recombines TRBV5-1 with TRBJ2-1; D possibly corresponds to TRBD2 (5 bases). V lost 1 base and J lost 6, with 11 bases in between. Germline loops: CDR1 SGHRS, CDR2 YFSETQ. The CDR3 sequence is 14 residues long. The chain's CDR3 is CASSLRTEANEQFF. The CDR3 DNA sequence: TGCGCCAGCAGCTTGCGGACGGAGGCCAATGAGCAGTTCTTC.

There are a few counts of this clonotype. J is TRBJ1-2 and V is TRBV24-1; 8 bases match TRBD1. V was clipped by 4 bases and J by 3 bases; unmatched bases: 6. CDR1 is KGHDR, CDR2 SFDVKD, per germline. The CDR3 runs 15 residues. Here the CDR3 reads CATSDRYRGDYGYTF. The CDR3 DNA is TGTGCCACCAGTGACCGTTACAGGGGGGACTATGGCTACACCTTC.

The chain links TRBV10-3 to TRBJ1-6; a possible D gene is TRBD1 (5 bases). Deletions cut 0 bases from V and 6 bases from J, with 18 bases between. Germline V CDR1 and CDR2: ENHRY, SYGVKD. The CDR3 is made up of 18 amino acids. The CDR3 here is CAISESTLGHAFNSPLHF. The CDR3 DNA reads TGTGCCATCAGTGAGTCGACTCTGGGGCACGCTTTTAATTCACCCCTCCACTTT.

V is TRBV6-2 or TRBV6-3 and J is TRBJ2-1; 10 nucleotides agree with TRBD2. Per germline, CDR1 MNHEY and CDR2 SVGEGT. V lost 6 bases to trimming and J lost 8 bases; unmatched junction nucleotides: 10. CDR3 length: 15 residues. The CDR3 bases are TGTGCCAGCAGGCCCGGACGAGCGGGAGGGGATGAGCAGTTCTTC. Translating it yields CASRPGRAGGDEQFF.

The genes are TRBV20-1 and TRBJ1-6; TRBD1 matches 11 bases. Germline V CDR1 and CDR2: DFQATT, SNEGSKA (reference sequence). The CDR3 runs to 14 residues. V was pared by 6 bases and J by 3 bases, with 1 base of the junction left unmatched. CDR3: CSAGTGGYNSPLHF. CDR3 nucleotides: TGCAGTGCAGGGACAGGGGGCTATAATTCACCCCTCCACTTT.

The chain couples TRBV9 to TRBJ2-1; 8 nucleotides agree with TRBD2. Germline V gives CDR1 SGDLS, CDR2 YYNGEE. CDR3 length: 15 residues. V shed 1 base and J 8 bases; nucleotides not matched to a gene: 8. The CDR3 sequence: CASSVSGGAPDEQFF. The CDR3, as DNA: TGTGCCAGCAGCGTATCGGGGGGGGCCCCGGATGAGCAGTTCTTC.

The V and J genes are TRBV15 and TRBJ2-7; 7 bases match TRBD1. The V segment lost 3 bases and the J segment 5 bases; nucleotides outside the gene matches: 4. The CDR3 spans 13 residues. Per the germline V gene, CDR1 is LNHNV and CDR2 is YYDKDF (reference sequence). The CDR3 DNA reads TGTGCCACCAGCAGGGGACAGACCCACGAGCAGTACTTC. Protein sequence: CATSRGQTHEQYF.

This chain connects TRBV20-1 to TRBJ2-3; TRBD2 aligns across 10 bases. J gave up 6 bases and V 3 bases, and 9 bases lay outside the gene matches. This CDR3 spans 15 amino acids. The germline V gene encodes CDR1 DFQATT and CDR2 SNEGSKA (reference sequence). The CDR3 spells CSASLPTSGDDTQYF. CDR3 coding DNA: TGCAGTGCTAGCCTTCCAACTAGCGGGGACGATACGCAGTATTTT.

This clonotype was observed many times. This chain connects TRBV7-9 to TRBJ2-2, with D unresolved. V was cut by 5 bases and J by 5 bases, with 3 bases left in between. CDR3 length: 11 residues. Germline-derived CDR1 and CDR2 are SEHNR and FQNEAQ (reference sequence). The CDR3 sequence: CASSGTGELFF. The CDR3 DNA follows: TGTGCCAGCAGCGGAACCGGGGAGCTGTTTTTT.

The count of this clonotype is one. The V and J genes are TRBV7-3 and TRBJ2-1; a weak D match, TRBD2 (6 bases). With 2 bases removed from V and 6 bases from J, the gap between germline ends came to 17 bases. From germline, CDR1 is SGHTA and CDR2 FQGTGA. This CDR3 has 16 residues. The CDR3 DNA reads TGTGCCAGCAGCTTAGTGGGCGGGACTTTATCCAATGAGCAGTTCTTC. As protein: CASSLVGGTLSNEQFF.

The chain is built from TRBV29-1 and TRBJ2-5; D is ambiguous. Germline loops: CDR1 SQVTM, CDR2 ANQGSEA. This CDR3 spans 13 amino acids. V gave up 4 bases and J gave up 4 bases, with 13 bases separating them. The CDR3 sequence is CSVGQDKRETQYF. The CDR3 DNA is TGCAGCGTTGGGCAGGATAAACGAGAGACCCAGTACTTC.

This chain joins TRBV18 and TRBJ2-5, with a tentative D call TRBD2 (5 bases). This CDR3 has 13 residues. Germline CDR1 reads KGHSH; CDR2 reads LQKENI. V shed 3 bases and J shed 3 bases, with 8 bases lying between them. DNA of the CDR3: TGTGCCAGCTCACCTGTGGGAGAAGAGACCCAGTACTTC. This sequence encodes CASSPVGEETQYF.

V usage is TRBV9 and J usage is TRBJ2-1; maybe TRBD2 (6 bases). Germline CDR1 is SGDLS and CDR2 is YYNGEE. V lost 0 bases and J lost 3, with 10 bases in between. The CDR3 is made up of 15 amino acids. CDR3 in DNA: TGTGCCAGCAGCGTAGCTGTGACTAGCTACAATGAGCAGTTCTTC. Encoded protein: CASSVAVTSYNEQFF.

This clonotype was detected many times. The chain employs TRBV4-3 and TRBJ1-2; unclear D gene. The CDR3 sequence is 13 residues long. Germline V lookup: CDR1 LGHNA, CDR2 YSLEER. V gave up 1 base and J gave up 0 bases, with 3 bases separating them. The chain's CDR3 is CASSQVANYGYTF. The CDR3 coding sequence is TGCGCCAGCAGCCAAGTAGCTAACTATGGCTACACCTTC.

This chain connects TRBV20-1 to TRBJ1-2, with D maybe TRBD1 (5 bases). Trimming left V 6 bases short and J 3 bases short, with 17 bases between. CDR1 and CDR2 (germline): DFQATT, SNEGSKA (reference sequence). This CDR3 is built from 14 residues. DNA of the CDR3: TGCAGTGCCCGAGGGGCAGGGCTATACTATGGCTACACCTTC. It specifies CSARGAGLYYGYTF.

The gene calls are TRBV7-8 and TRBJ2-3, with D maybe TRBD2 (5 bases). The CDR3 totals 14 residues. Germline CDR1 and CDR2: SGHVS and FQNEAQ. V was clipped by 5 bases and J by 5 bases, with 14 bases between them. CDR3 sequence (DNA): TGTGCCAGCAGCCTCTCCCGGACTGGAGATACGCAGTATTTT. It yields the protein CASSLSRTGDTQYF.

This CDR3 reads CSARETGYTF. DNA for the CDR3: TGCAGTGCTAGAGAAACTGGCTACACCTTC. V is TRBV20-1 and J is TRBJ1-2; D is unresolved. V lost 0 bases and J 7 bases, leaving 3 bases between the germline ends. The CDR3 is 10 amino acids. The germline CDR1 and CDR2 sequences are DFQATT and SNEGSKA (reference sequence).

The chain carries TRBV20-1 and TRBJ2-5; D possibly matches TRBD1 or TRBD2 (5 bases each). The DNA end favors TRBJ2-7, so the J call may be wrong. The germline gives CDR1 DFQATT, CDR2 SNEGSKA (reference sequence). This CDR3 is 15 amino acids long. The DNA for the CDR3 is TGCAGTGCTAGAGATCATGGGACGGAAGCCTACGAGCAGTACTTC. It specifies CSARDHGTEAYEQYF.

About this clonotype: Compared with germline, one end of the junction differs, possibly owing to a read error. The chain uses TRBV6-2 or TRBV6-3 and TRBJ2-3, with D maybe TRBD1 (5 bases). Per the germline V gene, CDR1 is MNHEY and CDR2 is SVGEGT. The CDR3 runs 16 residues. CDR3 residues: CAGRRERGLDTDTQYF. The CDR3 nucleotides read TGTGCCGGCAGAAGGGAAAGGGGCTTGGACACAGATACGCAGTATTTT.

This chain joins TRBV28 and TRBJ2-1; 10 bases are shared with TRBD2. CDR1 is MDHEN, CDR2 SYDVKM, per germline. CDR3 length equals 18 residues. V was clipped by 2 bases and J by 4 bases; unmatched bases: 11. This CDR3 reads CASSLSLAGVMRYNEQFF. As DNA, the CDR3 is TGTGCCAGCAGTTTAAGTCTAGCGGGAGTTATGAGGTACAATGAGCAGTTCTTC. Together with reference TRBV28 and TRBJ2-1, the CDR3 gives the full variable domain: DVKVTQSSRYLVKRTGEKVFLECVQDMDHENMFWYRQDPGLGLRLIYFSYDVKMKEKGDIPEGYSVSREKKERFSLILESASTNQTSMYLCASSLSLAGVMRYNEQFFGPGTRLTVL.

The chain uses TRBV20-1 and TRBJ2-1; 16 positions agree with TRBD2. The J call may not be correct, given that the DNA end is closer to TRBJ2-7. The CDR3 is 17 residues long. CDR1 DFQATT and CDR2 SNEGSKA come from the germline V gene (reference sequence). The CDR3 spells CSASGTSGGASYNEQYF. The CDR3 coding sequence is TGCAGTGCTTCCGGGACTAGCGGGGGGGCCTCCTACAATGAGCAGTACTTC.

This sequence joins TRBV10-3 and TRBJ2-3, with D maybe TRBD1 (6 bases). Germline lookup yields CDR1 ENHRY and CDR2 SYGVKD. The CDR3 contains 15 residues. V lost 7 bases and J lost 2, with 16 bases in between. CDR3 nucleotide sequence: TGTGCCATCATGTGGGGGCGGACTTCCACAGATACGCAGTATTTT. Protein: CAIMWGRTSTDTQYF.

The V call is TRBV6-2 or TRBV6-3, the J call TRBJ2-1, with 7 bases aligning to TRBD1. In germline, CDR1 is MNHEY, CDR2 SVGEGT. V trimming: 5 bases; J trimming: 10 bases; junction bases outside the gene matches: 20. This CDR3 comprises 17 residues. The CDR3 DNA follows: TGTGCCAGCAGTCCTCGATCAGACAGGGTGGGGTCTCACGAGCAGTTCTTC. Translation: CASSPRSDRVGSHEQFF.

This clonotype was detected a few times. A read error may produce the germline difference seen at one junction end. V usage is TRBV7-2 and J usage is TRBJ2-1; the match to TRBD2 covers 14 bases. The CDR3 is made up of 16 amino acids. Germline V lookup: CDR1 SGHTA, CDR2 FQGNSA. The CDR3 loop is CASSFGLAGGYNEQFF. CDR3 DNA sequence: TGTGCCAGCAGCTTTGGACTAGCGGGGGGATACAATGAGCAGTTCTTT.

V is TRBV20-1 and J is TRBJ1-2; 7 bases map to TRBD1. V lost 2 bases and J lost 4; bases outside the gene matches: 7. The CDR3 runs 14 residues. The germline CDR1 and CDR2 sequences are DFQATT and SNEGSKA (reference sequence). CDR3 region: CSARQSGQIYGYTF. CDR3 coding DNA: TGCAGTGCTAGACAGTCGGGACAGATCTATGGCTACACCTTC.